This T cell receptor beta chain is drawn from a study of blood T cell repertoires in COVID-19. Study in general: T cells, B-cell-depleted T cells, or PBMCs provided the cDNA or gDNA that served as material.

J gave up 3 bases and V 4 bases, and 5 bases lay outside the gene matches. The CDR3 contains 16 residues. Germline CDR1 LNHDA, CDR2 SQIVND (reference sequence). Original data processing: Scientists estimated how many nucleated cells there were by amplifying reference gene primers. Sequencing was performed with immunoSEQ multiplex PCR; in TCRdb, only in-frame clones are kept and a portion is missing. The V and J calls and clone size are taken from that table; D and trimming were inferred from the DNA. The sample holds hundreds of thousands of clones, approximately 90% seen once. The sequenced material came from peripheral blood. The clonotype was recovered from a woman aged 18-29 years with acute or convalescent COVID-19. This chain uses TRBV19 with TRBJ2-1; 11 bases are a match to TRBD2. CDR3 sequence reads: CASSSPLAGGYNEQFF. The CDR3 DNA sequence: TGTGCCAGTAGTAGCCCCCTAGCGGGGGGCTACAATGAGCAGTTCTTC. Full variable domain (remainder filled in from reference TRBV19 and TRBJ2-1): DGGITQSPKYLFRKEGQNVTLSCEQNLNHDAMYWYRQDPGQGLRLIYYSQIVNDFQKGDIAEGYSVSREKKESFPLTVTSAQKNPTAFYLCASSSPLAGGYNEQFFGPGTRLTVL.